The next 3 T cell receptor beta chains were all read from a single sample in a study of radiotherapy plus CTLA-4 blockade in lung cancer listed by TCRdb under 2018. Library method: the immunoSEQ multiplex PCR assay. This immuneACCESS table, as held by TCRdb, lists in-frame sequences with V and J called but not all clones. Of the missing ones, under half trace to an unresolved V gene in checked studies; the others have no known cause. Within this sample are around 49,000 clones, with approximately 85% of them counted one time only. 25% to 35% of the sample comes from the top ten. The starting material was peripheral blood, obtained from a patient treated with radiotherapy plus ipilimumab. These receptors came from a human donor with non-small cell lung cancer whose response to radiotherapy plus ipilimumab could not be evaluated.

This clone was picked up one time. V usage is TRBV5-4 and J usage is TRBJ2-3; D is perhaps TRBD2 (5 bases). The length of the CDR3 is 15 residues. Looked up from germline, CDR1 is SGHNT and CDR2 is YYREEE (reference sequence). Trimming took 2 bases from V and 1 from J, leaving 11 bases between them. The CDR3 is CASSFSSGGTDTQYF. The CDR3 DNA reads as TGTGCCAGCAGCTTCTCGTCCGGGGGCACAGATACGCAGTATTTT. Complete variable domain (other parts from reference TRBV5-4 and TRBJ2-3): ETGVTQSPTHLIKTRGQQVTLRCSSQSGHNTVSWYQQALGQGPQFIFQYYREEENGRGNFPPRFSGLQFPNYSSELNVNALELDDSALYLCASSFSSGGTDTQYFGPGTRLTVL.

This clone was detected a few times. This chain uses TRBV19 with TRBJ1-1; weak D call: TRBD1 (5 bases). CDR3 length: 13 residues. The V gene lost 5 bases and the J gene lost 3 bases, with 10 bases spanning the gap. CDR1 LNHDA and CDR2 SQIVND come from the germline V gene (reference sequence). CDR3 residues: CASSSGEYTEAFF. The CDR3 nucleotides are TGTGCCAGTAGTTCGGGGGAATACACTGAAGCTTTCTTT.

This clone was detected only once. The rearrangement joins TRBV6-5 to TRBJ2-1, with a weak D call TRBD1 (5 bases). V was clipped by 10 bases and J by 0 bases, with 16 bases between them. This CDR3 is built from 15 residues. CDR1 MNHEY and CDR2 SVGAGI come from the germline V gene. The CDR3 nucleotides are TGTGCCACCAATAAGGGGTGGGACTCCTACAATGAGCAGTTCTTC. It translates to CATNKGWDSYNEQFF.